A selection of T cell receptor beta chains follows, all from one sample in a study of graft-versus-host responses after intestinal transplantation. Assay: immunoSEQ multiplex PCR; the TCRdb copy retains only in-frame clones and omits some. The sample lists about 130,000 clones, nearly 95% occurring once. The antigens for these receptors are not known. The starting material was unstimulated CD4+ T cells sorted from spleen or lymph node cells, obtained before intestinal transplant. These receptors came from a human donor who received an intestinal transplant. CDR3s include the opening cysteine and the closing phenylalanine or tryptophan. A D gene is named only where the DNA matches it firmly. Only part of the rows carry a size: once, few, many, or a class if the clone is expanded.

-,TRBJ2-7,few,TRBV7-2,CASSEDSPSYEQYF,TGTGCCAGCAGCGAGGACAGCCCCTCCTACGAGCAGTACTTC
-,TRBJ1-2,-,TRBV30,CAWVSAFHGYTF,TGTGCCTGGGTCAGCGCCTTCCATGGCTACACCTTC
-,TRBJ2-3,-,TRBV11-2,CASSLALAKGTDTQYF,TGTGCCAGCAGCTTAGCCCTAGCGAAAGGCACAGATACGCAGTATTTT
-,TRBJ1-2,-,TRBV30,CAWSSSGSRGYTF,TGTGCCTGGAGCTCCTCCGGGTCCCGAGGCTACACCTTC
-,TRBJ1-5,few,TRBV5-1,CASSLDGDSNQPQHF,TGCGCCAGCAGCCTAGACGGAGATAGCAATCAGCCCCAGCATTTT
TRBD2,TRBJ2-2,-,TRBV29-1,CSVVGRSSGRIGELFF,TGCAGCGTTGTTGGCCGGTCTAGCGGGAGGATCGGGGAGCTGTTTTTT
TRBD1,TRBJ1-2,-,TRBV18,CASSPATGGYGYTF,TGTGCCAGCTCACCAGCGACAGGGGGCTATGGCTACACCTTC
TRBD1,TRBJ2-3,-,TRBV27,CASSFGQGGWTDTQYF,TGTGCCAGCAGTTTCGGACAGGGTGGTTGGACAGATACGCAGTATTTT
-,TRBJ2-7,-,TRBV11-2,CASSLARLPPSYEQYF,TGTGCCAGCAGCTTAGCCCGCTTGCCGCCCTCCTACGAGCAGTACTTC
-,TRBJ2-5,-,TRBV7-3,CASSLKGYGIETQYF,TGTGCCAGCAGCTTAAAGGGTTACGGGATAGAGACCCAGTACTTC
TRBD1,TRBJ1-2,-,TRBV5-1,CASTRDRAGGYTF,TGCGCCAGCACTCGGGACAGGGCAGGAGGCTACACCTTC
TRBD1,TRBJ1-2,-,TRBV15,CATSRDEDRNYGYTF,TGTGCCACCAGCAGAGATGAGGACAGGAACTATGGCTACACCTTC
-,TRBJ2-7,-,TRBV6-5,CASSYFQGGYEQYF,TGTGCCAGCAGTTACTTCCAGGGCGGGTACGAGCAGTACTTC
-,TRBJ2-6,-,TRBV5-1,CASSLIRSGANVLTF,TGCGCCAGCAGCCTCATACGATCTGGGGCCAACGTCCTGACTTTC
-,TRBJ2-4,-,TRBV28,CASSLLSIQYF,TGTGCCAGCAGCCTACTCAGCATTCAGTACTTC
-,TRBJ1-1,-,TRBV29-1,CSVGDPTANTEAFF,TGCAGCGTTGGGGACCCGACAGCGAACACTGAAGCTTTCTTT
-,TRBJ1-4,-,TRBV6-5,CASSYSRANEKLFF,TGTGCCAGCAGTTACTCGCGGGCAAATGAAAAACTGTTTTTT
-,TRBJ1-3,few,TRBV4-1,CASSQEGTVVSGNTIYF,TGCGCCAGCAGCCAAGAGGGGACGGTGGTCTCTGGAAACACCATATATTTT
-,TRBJ1-2,-,TRBV5-1,CASSLVGQGYGYTF,TGCGCCAGCAGCTTGGTAGGGCAGGGGTATGGCTACACCTTC
-,TRBJ1-3,-,TRBV2,CASSVLGRTGNTIYF,TGTGCCAGCAGTGTTTTAGGGCGAACTGGAAACACCATATATTTT
-,TRBJ2-7,-,TRBV2,CASTNLGTYDEQYF,TGTGCCAGCACTAATCTCGGGACCTACGACGAGCAGTACTTC
TRBD2,TRBJ2-1,-,TRBV9,CASSVATGVSGLGNEQFF,TGTGCCAGCAGCGTAGCTACCGGCGTTAGCGGGCTGGGGAATGAGCAGTTCTTC
-,TRBJ1-5,-,TRBV5-1,CASSLAGEGQPQHF,TGCGCCAGCAGCTTAGCAGGGGAGGGACAGCCCCAGCATTTT
-,TRBJ2-1,-,TRBV19,CASSMWRGSSYNEQFF,TGTGCCAGTAGTATGTGGCGGGGAAGCTCCTACAATGAGCAGTTCTTC
TRBD1,TRBJ1-1,once,TRBV11-1,CASSLGTGMTEAFF,TGTGCCAGCAGCTTAGGGACAGGGATGACTGAAGCTTTCTTT
TRBD1,TRBJ1-5,-,TRBV7-4,CASRHDRDSQPQHF,TGTGCCAGCAGACATGACAGGGATAGTCAGCCCCAGCATTTT
-,TRBJ2-5,once,TRBV9,CASSVRHSQETQYF,TGTGCCAGCAGCGTACGACACAGTCAAGAGACCCAGTACTTC
-,TRBJ1-4,-,TRBV6-1,CASSGRGATNEKLFF,TGTGCCAGCAGTGGCCGAGGAGCAACTAATGAAAAACTGTTTTTT
TRBD1,TRBJ2-3,-,TRBV19,CASQDRGFTDTQYF,TGTGCCAGTCAGGACAGGGGCTTCACAGATACGCAGTATTTT
-,TRBJ1-1,once,TRBV5-1,CASSRDMNTEAFF,TGCGCCAGCAGCAGGGACATGAACACTGAAGCTTTCTTT
-,TRBJ2-7,-,TRBV5-5,CASSGSYEQYF,TGTGCCAGCTCCGGATCCTACGAGCAGTACTTC
-,TRBJ2-4,-,TRBV11-2,CASSLDGFKTNIQYF,TGTGCCAGCAGCTTAGATGGTTTCAAGACAAACATTCAGTACTTC
TRBD2,TRBJ2-3,-,TRBV19,CASSISGSTDTQYF,TGTGCCAGTAGTATTAGCGGGAGCACAGATACGCAGTATTTT
-,TRBJ2-4,-,TRBV11-2,CASSLERVKNIQYF,TGTGCCAGCAGCTTAGAAAGGGTTAAAAACATTCAGTACTTC
TRBD1,TRBJ1-5,-,TRBV15,CATSRAISSRDRPEGPQHF,TGTGCCACCAGCAGGGCTATTTCGTCCCGGGACAGGCCCGAAGGGCCCCAGCATTTT
-,TRBJ1-3,-,TRBV28,CASAYRVPSGNTIYF,TGTGCCAGTGCCTACCGGGTCCCCTCTGGAAACACCATATATTTT
-,TRBJ1-5,-,TRBV19,CASSIKGQSNQPQHF,TGTGCCAGTAGTATTAAAGGACAGAGCAATCAGCCCCAGCATTTT
TRBD1,TRBJ2-3,once,TRBV29-1,CSVDGRDAGGDTQYF,TGCAGCGTTGATGGCCGGGACGCAGGGGGAGATACGCAGTATTTT
TRBD1,TRBJ2-7,-,TRBV30,CASDRGLYEQYF,TGTGCCTCTGACAGGGGGCTCTACGAGCAGTACTTC
-,TRBJ1-5,-,TRBV6-5,CASSYEGVGNQPQHF,TGTGCCAGCAGTTACGAGGGAGTGGGCAATCAGCCCCAGCATTTT